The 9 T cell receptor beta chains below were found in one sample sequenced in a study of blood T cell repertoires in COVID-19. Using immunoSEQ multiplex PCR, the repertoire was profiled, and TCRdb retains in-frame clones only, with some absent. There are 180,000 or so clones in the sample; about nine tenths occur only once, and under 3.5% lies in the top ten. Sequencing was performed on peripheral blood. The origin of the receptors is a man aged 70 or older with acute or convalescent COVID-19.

CDR3 residues: CASSYESRLDEQYF. The CDR3 DNA follows: TGTGCCAGCAGTTACGAGTCGCGCTTAGACGAGCAGTACTTC. The gene calls are TRBV6-5 and TRBJ2-7; D unresolved. The CDR3 totals 14 residues. The V gene lost 2 bases and the J gene lost 5 bases, with 13 bases spanning the gap. From germline, CDR1 is MNHEY and CDR2 SVGAGI.

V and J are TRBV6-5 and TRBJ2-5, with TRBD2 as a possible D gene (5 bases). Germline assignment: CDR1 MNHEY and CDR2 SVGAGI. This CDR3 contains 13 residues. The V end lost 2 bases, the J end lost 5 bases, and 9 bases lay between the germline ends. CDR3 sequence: CASSYVGGETQYF. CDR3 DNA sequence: TGTGCCAGCAGTTACGTAGGAGGCGAGACCCAGTACTTC.

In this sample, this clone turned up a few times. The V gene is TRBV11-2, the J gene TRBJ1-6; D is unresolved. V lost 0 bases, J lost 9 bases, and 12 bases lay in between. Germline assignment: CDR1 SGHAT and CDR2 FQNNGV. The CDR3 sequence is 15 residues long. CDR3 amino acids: CASSLEAWEGSPLHF. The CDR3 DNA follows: TGTGCCAGCAGCTTAGAGGCCTGGGAGGGTTCACCCCTCCACTTT.

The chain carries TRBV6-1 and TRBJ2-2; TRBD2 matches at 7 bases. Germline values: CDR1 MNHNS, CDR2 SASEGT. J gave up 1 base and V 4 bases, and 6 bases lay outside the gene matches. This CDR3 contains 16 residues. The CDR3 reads CASSAISGLNTGELFF. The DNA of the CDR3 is TGTGCCAGCAGTGCGATTAGCGGGCTGAACACCGGGGAGCTGTTTTTT.

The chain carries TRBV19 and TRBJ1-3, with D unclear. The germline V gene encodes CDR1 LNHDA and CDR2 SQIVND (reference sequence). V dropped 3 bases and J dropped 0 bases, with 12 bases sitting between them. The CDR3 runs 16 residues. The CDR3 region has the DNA TGTGCCAGTAGTATTGGGAGCCTCCTCTCTGGAAACACCATATATTTT. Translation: CASSIGSLLSGNTIYF.

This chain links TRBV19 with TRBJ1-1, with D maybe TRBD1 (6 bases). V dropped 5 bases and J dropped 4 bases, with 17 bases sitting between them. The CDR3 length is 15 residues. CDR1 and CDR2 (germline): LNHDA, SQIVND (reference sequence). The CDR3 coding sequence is TGTGCCAGTAGTTTTGACAGGTACTTAAGCACTGAAGCTTTCTTT. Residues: CASSFDRYLSTEAFF. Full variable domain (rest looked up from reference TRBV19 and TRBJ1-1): DGGITQSPKYLFRKEGQNVTLSCEQNLNHDAMYWYRQDPGQGLRLIYYSQIVNDFQKGDIAEGYSVSREKKESFPLTVTSAQKNPTAFYLCASSFDRYLSTEAFFGQGTRLTVV.

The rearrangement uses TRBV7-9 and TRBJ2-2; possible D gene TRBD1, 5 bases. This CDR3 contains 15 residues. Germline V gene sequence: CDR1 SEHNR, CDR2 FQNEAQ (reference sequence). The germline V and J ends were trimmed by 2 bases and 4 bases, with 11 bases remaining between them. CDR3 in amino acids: CASSLWGPTTGELFF. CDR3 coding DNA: TGTGCCAGCAGCTTATGGGGCCCCACCACCGGGGAGCTGTTTTTT.

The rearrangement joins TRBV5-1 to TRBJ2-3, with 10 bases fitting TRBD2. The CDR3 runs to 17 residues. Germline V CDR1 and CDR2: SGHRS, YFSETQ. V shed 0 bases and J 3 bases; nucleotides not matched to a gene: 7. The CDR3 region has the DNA TGCGCCAGCAGCTTGGCCCCATCTAGCGGGAGTACAGATACGCAGTATTTT. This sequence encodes CASSLAPSSGSTDTQYF.

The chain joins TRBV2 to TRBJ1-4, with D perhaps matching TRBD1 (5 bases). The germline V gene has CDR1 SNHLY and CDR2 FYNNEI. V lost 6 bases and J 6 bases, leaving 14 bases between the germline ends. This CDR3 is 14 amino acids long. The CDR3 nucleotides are TGTGCCAGCAGGGGGCAAATCGGTTATGAAAAACTGTTTTTT. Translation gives CASRGQIGYEKLFF.